This TCR beta chain was recorded in a study of cytotoxic CD8 clonotypes in ibrutinib-treated CLL. Cryopreserved PBMCs provided about 2 micrograms of genomic DNA for the TCR beta libraries. Clones were read by immunoSEQ multiplex PCR, and TCRdb kept only the in-frame ones, dropping some. The data show about 140,000 clones, around 84% seen once. CDR1 and CDR2 from the germline V gene are SGHTA and FQGNSA. The CDR3 contains 14 residues. This clone appeared a single time. This sample comprised PBMCs, obtained after 36 months of ibrutinib treatment. The receptor comes from a human donor with chronic lymphocytic leukemia. This chain links TRBV7-2 with TRBJ2-5; D may be TRBD1 or TRBD2 (5 bases each). The end of the DNA aligns better with TRBJ2-7, so the J call may be wrong. The CDR3 is CASSTGALTYEQYF. In nucleotides, the CDR3 is TGTGCCAGCAGCACCGGGGCTCTCACCTACGAGCAGTACTTC.